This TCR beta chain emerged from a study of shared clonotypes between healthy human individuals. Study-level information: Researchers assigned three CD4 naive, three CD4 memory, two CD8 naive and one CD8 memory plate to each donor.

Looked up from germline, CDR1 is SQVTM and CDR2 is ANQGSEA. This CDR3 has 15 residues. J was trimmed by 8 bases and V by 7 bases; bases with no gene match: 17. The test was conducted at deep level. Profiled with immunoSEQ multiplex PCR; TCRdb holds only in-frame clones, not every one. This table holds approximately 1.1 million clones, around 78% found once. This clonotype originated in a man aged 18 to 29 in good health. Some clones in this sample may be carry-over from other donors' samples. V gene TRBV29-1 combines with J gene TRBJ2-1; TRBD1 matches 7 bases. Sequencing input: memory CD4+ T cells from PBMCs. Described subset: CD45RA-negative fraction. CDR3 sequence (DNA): TGCAGCGCTGTGGCCGGGACAGCTGTTCGCGATGAGCAGTTCTTC. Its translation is CSAVAGTAVRDEQFF.